Below, 22 T cell receptor beta chains from the same sample are listed, as sequenced in a study of T cells in localized non-small cell lung cancer. This table comes from immunoSEQ multiplex PCR, and its TCRdb copy is limited to in-frame clones, with some not included. The sample holds approximately 24,000 clones, around 93% seen once. The source was peripheral blood, collected before any cancer treatment. The receptors stem from a female donor older than 55 with stage II squamous cell lung carcinoma.

This chain links TRBV18 with TRBJ2-1; TRBD2 agrees at 8 bases. This CDR3 has 18 amino acids. CDR1 and CDR2 (germline): KGHSH, LQKENI. V was pared by 2 bases and J by 4 bases, with 13 bases of the junction left unmatched. CDR3 sequence: CASSPATAGTRGYNEQFF. The CDR3 nucleotides read TGTGCCAGCTCACCAGCGACTGCCGGGACTAGAGGTTACAATGAGCAGTTCTTC.

This chain connects TRBV7-2 to TRBJ1-2, with D possibly being TRBD1 (6 bases). The CDR3 has 13 residues. Germline values: CDR1 SGHTA, CDR2 FQGNSA. Trimming took 3 bases from V and 4 from J, leaving 9 bases between them. CDR3 DNA: TGTGCCAGCAGCTTCGGCAGGGGCTATGGCTACACCTTC. It encodes CASSFGRGYGYTF.

The chain combines TRBV5-6 with TRBJ2-3; possibly TRBD2 for D (5 bases). Germline loops: CDR1 SGHDT, CDR2 YYEEEE. Trimming took 1 base from V and 6 from J, leaving 9 bases between them. This CDR3 spans 13 amino acids. In nucleotides, the CDR3 is TGTGCCAGCAGCTTGATGGGAGCGGATACGCAGTATTTT. Translating it yields CASSLMGADTQYF.

As for this clone: The same CDR3 can be traced to other DNA sequences in this sample. CDR3 loop: CASSSHDRANYGYTF. CDR3 DNA: TGTGCCAGCAGCTCTCACGATAGGGCTAACTATGGCTACACCTTC. V is TRBV7-9 and J is TRBJ1-2; D remains unclear. V lost 4 bases and J lost 0, with 12 bases in between. The CDR3 runs 15 residues. CDR1 and CDR2 from the germline V gene are SEHNR and FQNEAQ (reference sequence).

The V and J genes are TRBV4-1 and TRBJ2-3; 9 bases are a match to TRBD1. The CDR3 covers 17 residues. V shed 1 base and J 0 bases; nucleotides not matched to a gene: 5. Germline assignment: CDR1 MGHRA and CDR2 YSYEKL. CDR3 amino acids: CASSQGRDRASTDTQYF. The CDR3 region has the DNA TGCGCCAGCAGCCAAGGGCGGGACAGGGCCAGCACAGATACGCAGTATTTT.

This clone was detected only a few times. V usage is TRBV30 and J usage is TRBJ1-2; D might be TRBD1 (5 bases). Trimming took off 1 base at V and 5 bases at J, with 17 bases between the two ends. Per the germline V gene, CDR1 is GTSNPN and CDR2 is SVGIG (reference sequence). This CDR3 spans 15 amino acids. The CDR3, as DNA: TGTGCCTGGAGTGAGTCAGGGTGGGGGGATTATGGCTACACCTTC. It specifies CAWSESGWGDYGYTF.

The J gene is TRBJ2-7, the V gene TRBV28; tentatively, D is TRBD2 (7 bases). Deletions cut 6 bases from V and 6 bases from J, with 24 bases between. Per germline, CDR1 MDHEN and CDR2 SYDVKM. CDR3 length equals 16 residues. CDR3 region: CASSSGGGALVPEQYF. CDR3 DNA sequence: TGTGCCAGCAGCTCTGGGGGGGGCGCGTTAGTCCCCGAGCAGTACTTC.

The CDR3 sequence is CASSVQGSGNTIYF. CDR3 coding DNA: TGTGCCAGCAGCGTCCAGGGCTCTGGAAACACCATATATTTT. The rearrangement joins TRBV9 to TRBJ1-3; tentatively, D is TRBD1 (5 bases). Looked up from germline, CDR1 is SGDLS and CDR2 is YYNGEE. The CDR3 runs 14 residues. Trimming pared 2 bases from V and 0 bases from J, leaving 6 bases between. The entire variable domain, with the rest obtained from reference TRBV9 and TRBJ1-3, is as follows: DSGVTQTPKHLITATGQRVTLRCSPRSGDLSVYWYQQSLDQGLQFLIQYYNGEERAKGNILERFSAQQFPDLHSELNLSSLELGDSALYFCASSVQGSGNTIYFGEGSWLTVV.

This clone was counted once. The chain combines TRBV6-6 with TRBJ2-7; 10 bases fit TRBD1. Germline loops: CDR1 MNHNY, CDR2 SVGAGI (reference sequence). This CDR3 contains 15 residues. With V trimmed by 7 bases and J by 1 base, 7 bases remained unmatched. The CDR3 is CASTDGTGASYEQYF. The CDR3 nucleotides read TGTGCCAGCACCGACGGGACAGGGGCATCCTACGAGCAGTACTTC.

The V and J genes are TRBV19 and TRBJ2-5; TRBD1 matches at 10 bases. CDR3 length: 15 residues. Germline lookup yields CDR1 LNHDA and CDR2 SQIVND (reference sequence). CDR3 amino acids: CAAKGWDRGSETQYF. CDR3 coding DNA: TGTGCAGCAAAGGGCTGGGACAGGGGCTCGGAGACCCAGTACTTC.

The sample holds one count of this clone. The rearrangement links TRBV29-1 to TRBJ2-7, with D perhaps being TRBD1 or TRBD2 (5 bases each). CDR3 length: 15 amino acids. V shed 6 bases and J shed 1 base, with 19 bases lying between them. Germline loops: CDR1 SQVTM, CDR2 ANQGSEA. The CDR3 reads CSVAPGTEPSYEQYF. The CDR3 bases are TGCAGCGTCGCCCCTGGGACCGAACCTTCCTACGAGCAGTACTTC.

The rearrangement uses TRBV5-1 and TRBJ2-7; a possible D gene is TRBD1 (5 bases). Germline CDR1 reads SGHRS; CDR2 reads YFSETQ. V lost 3 bases, J lost 2 bases, and 18 bases lay in between. This CDR3 is built from 16 residues. In nucleotides, the CDR3 is TGCGCCAGCAGCTGGGGCTGGAGTCAGGGTGCCTACGAGCAGTACTTC. Translated, it gives CASSWGWSQGAYEQYF.

The J gene is TRBJ2-2, the V gene TRBV5-1, with D perhaps matching TRBD2 (6 bases). There are 15 residues in the CDR3. With 2 bases removed from V and 5 bases from J, the gap between germline ends came to 13 bases. Germline CDR1 reads SGHRS; CDR2 reads YFSETQ. The DNA for the CDR3 is TGCGCCAGCAGCTTCGGGACTGACATTACCGGGGAGCTGTTTTTT. It specifies CASSFGTDITGELFF.

J is TRBJ2-7 and V is TRBV9, with D maybe TRBD1 (6 bases). Trimming cost V 0 bases and J 4 bases, with 14 bases left between them. Germline CDR1 and CDR2: SGDLS and YYNGEE. There are 15 residues in the CDR3. The CDR3: CASSVASGEVYEQYF. In nucleotides, the CDR3 is TGTGCCAGCAGCGTAGCGTCAGGGGAAGTTTACGAGCAGTACTTC.

The rearrangement joins TRBV7-2 to TRBJ2-7; 10 nucleotides agree with TRBD1. CDR3 length: 13 residues. The germline V gene has CDR1 SGHTA and CDR2 FQGNSA. Trimming cost V 5 bases and J 3 bases; bases outside gene matches: 1. CDR3: CASSRTGGYEQYF. The CDR3 DNA reads as TGTGCCAGCAGCCGGACAGGGGGCTACGAGCAGTACTTC.

This chain uses TRBV18 with TRBJ1-1; a possible D gene is TRBD1 (5 bases). This CDR3 is 12 amino acids long. Germline V gene sequence: CDR1 KGHSH, CDR2 LQKENI. Trimming left V 4 bases short and J 5 bases short, with 8 bases between. CDR3 region: CASSHGGTEAFF. CDR3 sequence (DNA): TGTGCCAGCTCACACGGGGGGACTGAAGCTTTCTTT.

The chain uses TRBV7-9 and TRBJ1-1, with unresolved D. CDR3 size: 13 residues. V lost 10 bases to trimming and J lost 1 base, with 13 bases between them. Germline CDR1 SEHNR, CDR2 FQNEAQ (reference sequence). The CDR3 here is CANWVRKNTEAFF. CDR3 nucleotide sequence: TGTGCCAATTGGGTCAGAAAGAACACTGAAGCTTTCTTT.

This rearrangement joins TRBV27 to TRBJ2-5; D is possibly TRBD2 (5 bases). V was clipped by 2 bases and J by 1 base, with 8 bases between them. CDR1 is MNHEY and CDR2 is SMNVEV in the germline V gene (reference sequence). CDR3 length: 14 amino acids. CDR3 protein: CASSLRGFQETQYF. The CDR3 coding sequence is TGTGCCAGCAGTTTAAGAGGGTTCCAAGAGACCCAGTACTTC.

The rearrangement uses TRBV5-1 and TRBJ1-4; 7 positions match TRBD1. Per the germline V gene, CDR1 is SGHRS and CDR2 is YFSETQ. The trim removed 4 bases at V and 4 bases at J, leaving 4 bases unmatched. CDR3 length equals 14 residues. The CDR3 DNA is TGCGCCAGCAGCCTCCGACAGGGTAATGAAAAACTGTTTTTT. Amino acids: CASSLRQGNEKLFF.

This chain connects TRBV6-5 to TRBJ2-7; TRBD1 matches 7 bases. The germline V gene encodes CDR1 MNHEY and CDR2 SVGAGI. CDR3 size: 15 residues. Unmatched junction bases numbered 6, after V lost 0 bases and J lost 4 bases. In nucleotides, the CDR3 is TGTGCCAGCAGTTACTCGACAGGGCCCCTATACGAGCAGTACTTC. Protein sequence: CASSYSTGPLYEQYF.

This clone was detected only once. The chain employs TRBV6-4 and TRBJ1-1; D gene uncertain. V lost 3 bases and J 5 bases, leaving 1 base between the germline ends. Germline CDR1 is MRHNA and CDR2 is SNTAGT. The CDR3 covers 10 residues. In nucleotides, the CDR3 is TGTGCCAGCAGTGAGACTGAAGCTTTCTTT. Translated, it gives CASSETEAFF.

The CDR3 DNA reads as TGCGCCAGCACCTCCCTCGGGGAGACTAACGTCCTGACTTTC. Protein: CASTSLGETNVLTF. The V call is TRBV10-1, the J call TRBJ2-6; D perhaps matches TRBD2 (5 bases). Germline V gene sequence: CDR1 WNHNN, CDR2 SYGVQD (reference sequence). CDR3 length equals 14 residues. Trimming removed 7 bases from V and 10 bases from J, with 17 bases in between.